The source of this T cell receptor (beta chain) is a study of PD-1 blockade in classical Hodgkin lymphoma. Specified time point: cycle 4 day 1 (C4D1), after more than 5 weeks of nivolumab. The patients all showed relapse after autologous stem cell transplantation, while their brentuximab vedotin exposure varied. Regarding the study as a whole: With respect to the repertoire differences, their causes, possibly disease activity or prior therapy, remain undefined.

Notes on this clone: Its antigen is not known.

In germline, CDR1 is LNHDA, CDR2 SQIVND (reference sequence). CDR3 length equals 17 residues. Deletions cut 7 bases from V and 1 base from J, with 20 bases between. The assay was immunoSEQ multiplex PCR, and TCRdb's table has in-frame clones only and misses some. The sample contains some 95,000 clones, just over 90% of which appear only once. The sample consisted of peripheral blood mononuclear cells (PBMCs), taken before the fourth cycle of nivolumab. The clonotype originates from a human donor with classical Hodgkin lymphoma. The chain couples TRBV19 to TRBJ1-3, with unresolved D. The CDR3 DNA reads as TGTGCCAGTACCCAAGGGTCGCAGCTAGGTTCTGGAAACACCATATATTTT. This codes for CASTQGSQLGSGNTIYF.